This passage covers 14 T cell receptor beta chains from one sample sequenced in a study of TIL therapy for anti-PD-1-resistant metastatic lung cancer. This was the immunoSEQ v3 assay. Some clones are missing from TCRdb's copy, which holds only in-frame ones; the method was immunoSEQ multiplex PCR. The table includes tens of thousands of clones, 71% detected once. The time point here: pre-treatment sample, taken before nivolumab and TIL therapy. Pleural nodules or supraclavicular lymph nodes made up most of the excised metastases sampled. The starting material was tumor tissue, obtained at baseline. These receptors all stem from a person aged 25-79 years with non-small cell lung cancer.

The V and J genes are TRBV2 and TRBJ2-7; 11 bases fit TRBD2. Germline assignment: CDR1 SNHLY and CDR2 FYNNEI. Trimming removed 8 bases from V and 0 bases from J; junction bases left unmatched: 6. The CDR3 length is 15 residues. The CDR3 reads CASARTSGFSYEQYF. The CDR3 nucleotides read TGTGCCAGCGCCAGGACTAGCGGGTTCTCCTACGAGCAGTACTTC.

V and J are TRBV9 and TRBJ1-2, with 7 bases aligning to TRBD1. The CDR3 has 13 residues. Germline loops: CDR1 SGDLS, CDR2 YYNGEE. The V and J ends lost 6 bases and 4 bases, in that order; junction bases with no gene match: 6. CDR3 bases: TGTGCCAGCACCTTTGGGGACAGCTATGGCTACACCTTC. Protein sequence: CASTFGDSYGYTF.

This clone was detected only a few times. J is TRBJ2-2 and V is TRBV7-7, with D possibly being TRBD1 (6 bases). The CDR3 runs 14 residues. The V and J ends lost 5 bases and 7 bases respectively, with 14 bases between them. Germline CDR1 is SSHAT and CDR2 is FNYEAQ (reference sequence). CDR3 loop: CASSQLPGVGELFF. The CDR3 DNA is TGTGCCAGCAGCCAACTTCCAGGGGTCGGGGAGCTGTTTTTT.

CDR3 region: CASSSHGGGSAQETQYF. DNA for the CDR3: TGTGCCAGCAGCTCACATGGGGGGGGCAGCGCCCAAGAGACCCAGTACTTC. The genes are TRBV11-3 and TRBJ2-5; D perhaps matches TRBD2 (7 bases). The germline V and J ends were trimmed by 4 bases and 1 base, with 19 bases remaining between them. Germline V gene data show CDR1 as SGHNT and CDR2 as YENEEA. CDR3 length equals 17 residues.

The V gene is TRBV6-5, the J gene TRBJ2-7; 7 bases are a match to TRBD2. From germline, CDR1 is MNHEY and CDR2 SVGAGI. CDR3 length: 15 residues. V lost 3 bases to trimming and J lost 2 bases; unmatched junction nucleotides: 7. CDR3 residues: CASSYQTSVAYEQYF. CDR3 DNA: TGTGCCAGCAGTTATCAAACTAGCGTCGCCTACGAGCAGTACTTC.

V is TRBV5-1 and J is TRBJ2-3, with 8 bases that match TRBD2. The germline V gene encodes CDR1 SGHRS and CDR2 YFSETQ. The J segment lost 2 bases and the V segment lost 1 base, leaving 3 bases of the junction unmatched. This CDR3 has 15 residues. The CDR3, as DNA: TGCGCCAGCAGCTTGTCAGCGGGGGTCACAGATACGCAGTATTTT. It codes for CASSLSAGVTDTQYF.

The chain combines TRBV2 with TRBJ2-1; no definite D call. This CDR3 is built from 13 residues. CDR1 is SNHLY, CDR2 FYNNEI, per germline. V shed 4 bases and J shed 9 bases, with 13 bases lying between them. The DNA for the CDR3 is TGTGCCAGCAGTGCACTGCCCCACAGTGAGCAGTTCTTC. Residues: CASSALPHSEQFF.

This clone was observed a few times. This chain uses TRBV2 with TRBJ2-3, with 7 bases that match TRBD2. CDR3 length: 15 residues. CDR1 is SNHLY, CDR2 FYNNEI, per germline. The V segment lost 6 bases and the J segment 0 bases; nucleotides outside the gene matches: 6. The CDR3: CASSPAGFSTDTQYF. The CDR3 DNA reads TGTGCCAGCAGCCCAGCGGGGTTTAGCACAGATACGCAGTATTTT.

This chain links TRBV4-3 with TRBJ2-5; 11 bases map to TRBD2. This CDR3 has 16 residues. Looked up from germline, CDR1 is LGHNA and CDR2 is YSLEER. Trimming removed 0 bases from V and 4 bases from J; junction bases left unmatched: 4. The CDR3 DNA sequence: TGCGCCAGCAGCCAAGAGACTAGCGGGGCTGGAGAGACCCAGTACTTC. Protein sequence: CASSQETSGAGETQYF.

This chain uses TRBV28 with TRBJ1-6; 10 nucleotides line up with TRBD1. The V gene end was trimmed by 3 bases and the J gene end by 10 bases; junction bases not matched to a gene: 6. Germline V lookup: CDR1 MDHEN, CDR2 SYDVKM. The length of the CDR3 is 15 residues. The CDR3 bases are TGTGCCAGCAGTTTCGCCGGGACAGGGGTATCACCCCTCCACTTT. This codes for CASSFAGTGVSPLHF.

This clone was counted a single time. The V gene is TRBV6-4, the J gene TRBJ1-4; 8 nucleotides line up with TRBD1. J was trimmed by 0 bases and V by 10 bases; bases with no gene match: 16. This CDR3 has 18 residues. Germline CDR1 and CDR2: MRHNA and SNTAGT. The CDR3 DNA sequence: TGTGCCATCTCAAGGAGAGGTCTGACAGGGGCAACTAATGAAAAACTGTTTTTT. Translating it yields CAISRRGLTGATNEKLFF.

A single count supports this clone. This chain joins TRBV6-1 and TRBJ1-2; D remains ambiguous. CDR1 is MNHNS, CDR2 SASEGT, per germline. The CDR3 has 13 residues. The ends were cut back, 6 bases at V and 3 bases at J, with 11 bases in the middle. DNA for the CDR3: TGTGCCAGCAGCCCCTTGGGTCACTATGGCTACACCTTC. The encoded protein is CASSPLGHYGYTF.

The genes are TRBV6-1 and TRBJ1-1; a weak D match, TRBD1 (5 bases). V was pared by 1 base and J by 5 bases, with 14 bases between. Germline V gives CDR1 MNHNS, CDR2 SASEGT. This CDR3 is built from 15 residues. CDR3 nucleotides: TGTGCCAGCAGTGAAGAGGGGCAGGGAGGGACTGAAGCTTTCTTT. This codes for CASSEEGQGGTEAFF.

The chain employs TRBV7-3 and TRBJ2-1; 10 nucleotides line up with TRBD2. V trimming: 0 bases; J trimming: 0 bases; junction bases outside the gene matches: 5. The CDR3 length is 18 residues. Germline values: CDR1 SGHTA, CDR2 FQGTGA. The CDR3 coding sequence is TGTGCCAGCAGCTTAACCCCTAGCGGGGGCGCCTCCTACAATGAGCAGTTCTTC. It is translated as CASSLTPSGGASYNEQFF.